This T cell receptor (beta chain) derives from a study of CD8 T cells in Susac syndrome. cDNA came from approximately 0.5 to 1 ug RNA primed by random hexamers. TCRdb ran MiXCR on the immunoSEQ multiplex PCR reads and lists one entry per CDR3 protein. This table holds roughly 150,000 distinct CDR3 sequences, more than 85% found once. The source material was CD8+ T cells from PBMCs. The receptor comes from a human donor with Susac syndrome.

The CDR3 region is CASSFLTSGYQETQYF. The CDR3 DNA reads as TGTGCCAGCAGCTTCCTGACTAGCGGATACCAAGAGACCCAGTACTTC. The chain couples TRBV11-2 to TRBJ2-5; 9 nucleotides align to TRBD2. Germline values: CDR1 SGHAT, CDR2 FQNNGV. The trim removed 3 bases at V and 0 bases at J, leaving 5 bases unmatched. This CDR3 spans 16 amino acids.